The 7 T cell receptor beta chains below all came from one sample that was sequenced in a study of T-cell memory formation after mild COVID-19. MiXCR was run by TCRdb on the 5' RACE reads, yielding one entry per CDR3 protein. In the table there are roughly 200,000 distinct CDR3 sequences, 16% of which are singletons. The sequenced sample was PBMCs or a T cell subset sorted from them (not recorded which). Receptors were obtained from an adult woman who had mild COVID-19 (a few samples of this study predate the infection). Cell type and time point are not known.

This clonotype turned up a few times. The genes are TRBV15 and TRBJ2-5; tentative D call: TRBD2 (5 bases). The germline V gene has CDR1 LNHNV and CDR2 YYDKDF (reference sequence). The V end lost 5 bases, the J end lost 5 bases, and 12 bases lay between the germline ends. CDR3 length: 13 amino acids. CDR3 amino acids: CATSRDLSETQYF. CDR3 coding DNA: TGTGCCACCAGCCGGGATCTAAGCGAGACCCAGTACTTC.

CDR3 protein: CASSFPTAPNGYTF. DNA for the CDR3: TGTGCCAGCAGCTTTCCGACGGCCCCCAATGGCTACACCTTC. The chain joins TRBV5-6 to TRBJ1-2; no definite D call. Germline values: CDR1 SGHDT, CDR2 YYEEEE. The CDR3 consists of 14 residues. The V and J ends lost 2 bases and 6 bases respectively, with 14 bases between them.

This clonotype was counted only a few times. The rearrangement uses TRBV24-1 and TRBJ2-5; 7 bases agree with TRBD2. The germline gives CDR1 KGHDR, CDR2 SFDVKD. This CDR3 has 15 amino acids. After removal of 4 bases from V and 7 bases from J, the junction contained 11 bases not matched to a gene. The CDR3 DNA sequence: TGTGCCACCAGTGAATACGAACGGGGGGTTGGGACCCAGTACTTC. Amino acids: CATSEYERGVGTQYF.

This clonotype came up a few times. This rearrangement joins TRBV7-6 to TRBJ2-5; 10 positions match TRBD2. The V segment lost 1 base and the J segment 1 base; nucleotides outside the gene matches: 9. The germline V gene encodes CDR1 SGHVS and CDR2 FNYEAQ. CDR3 length: 18 residues. In DNA form, the CDR3 reads TGTGCCAGCAGCTTAGGAGGCGGGGCTAGCGGGAGCCAAGAGACCCAGTACTTC. This codes for CASSLGGGASGSQETQYF.

V is TRBV7-8 and J is TRBJ1-1, with D possibly being TRBD1 (5 bases). Germline CDR1 is SGHVS and CDR2 is FQNEAQ. The CDR3 spans 13 residues. V was shortened by 7 bases and J by 0 bases, with 9 bases between the two germline ends. In DNA, the CDR3 is TGTGCCAGCACCAAGGGGTTGAACACTGAAGCTTTCTTT. Protein: CASTKGLNTEAFF.

This clonotype has a handful of counts. The gene calls are TRBV5-6 and TRBJ2-3, with D uncertain. The CDR3 runs to 16 residues. The germline CDR1 and CDR2 sequences are SGHDT and YYEEEE. V was pared by 4 bases and J by 2 bases, with 17 bases between. The CDR3: CASSLRAIGNTDTQYF. The CDR3 coding sequence is TGTGCCAGCAGCCTACGTGCGATAGGCAACACAGATACGCAGTATTTT.

This clonotype was seen only a few times. CDR3 in DNA: TGTGCCAGCAGGAGACAGGGAATGTGGACTGAAGCTTTCTTT. Translated: CASRRQGMWTEAFF. V gene TRBV25-1 combines with J gene TRBJ1-1; 7 nucleotides agree with TRBD1. The CDR3 loop spans 14 amino acids. V lost 6 bases, J lost 5 bases, and 9 bases stayed unmatched. The germline V gene encodes CDR1 MGHDK and CDR2 SYGVNS.